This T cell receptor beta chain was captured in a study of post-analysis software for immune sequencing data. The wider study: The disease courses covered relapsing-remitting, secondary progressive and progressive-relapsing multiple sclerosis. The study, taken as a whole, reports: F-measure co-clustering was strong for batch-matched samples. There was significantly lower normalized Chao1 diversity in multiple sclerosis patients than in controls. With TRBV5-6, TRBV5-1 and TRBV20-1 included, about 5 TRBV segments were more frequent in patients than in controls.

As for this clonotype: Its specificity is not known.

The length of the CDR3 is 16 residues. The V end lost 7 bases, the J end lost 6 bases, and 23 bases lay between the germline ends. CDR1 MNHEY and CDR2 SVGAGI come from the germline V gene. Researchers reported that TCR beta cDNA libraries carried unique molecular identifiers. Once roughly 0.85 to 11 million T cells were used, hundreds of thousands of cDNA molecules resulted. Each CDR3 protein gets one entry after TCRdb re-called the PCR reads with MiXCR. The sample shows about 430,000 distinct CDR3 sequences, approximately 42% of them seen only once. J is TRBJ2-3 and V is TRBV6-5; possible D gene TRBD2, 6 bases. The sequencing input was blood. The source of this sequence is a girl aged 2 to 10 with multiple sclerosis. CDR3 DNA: TGTGCCAGCACCCGAGGACTATCTCCCTCTTGGGATACGCAGTATTTT. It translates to CASTRGLSPSWDTQYF.